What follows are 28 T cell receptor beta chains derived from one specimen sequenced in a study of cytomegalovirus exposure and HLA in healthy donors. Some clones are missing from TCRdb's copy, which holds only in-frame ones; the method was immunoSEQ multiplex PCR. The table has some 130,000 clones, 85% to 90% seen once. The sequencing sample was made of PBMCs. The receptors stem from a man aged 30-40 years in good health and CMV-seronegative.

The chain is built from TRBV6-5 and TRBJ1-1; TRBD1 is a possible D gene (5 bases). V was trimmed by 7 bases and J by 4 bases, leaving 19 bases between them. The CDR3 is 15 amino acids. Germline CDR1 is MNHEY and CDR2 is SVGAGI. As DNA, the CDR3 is TGTGCCAGCATTCCTCCCGGGGGTGAAGGCACTGAAGCTTTCTTT. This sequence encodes CASIPPGGEGTEAFF.

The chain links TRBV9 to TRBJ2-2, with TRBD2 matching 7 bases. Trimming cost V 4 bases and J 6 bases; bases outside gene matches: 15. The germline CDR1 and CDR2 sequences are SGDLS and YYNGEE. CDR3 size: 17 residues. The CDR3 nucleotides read TGTGCCAGCAGCTCACGACTAGCTAAAAATTTCCCCGGGGAGCTGTTTTTT. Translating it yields CASSSRLAKNFPGELFF.

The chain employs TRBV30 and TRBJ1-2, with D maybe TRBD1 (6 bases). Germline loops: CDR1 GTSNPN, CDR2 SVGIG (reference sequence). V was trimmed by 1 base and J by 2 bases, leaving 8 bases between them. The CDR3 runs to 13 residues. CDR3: CAWSAGQNYGYTF. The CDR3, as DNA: TGTGCCTGGAGTGCCGGACAGAACTATGGCTACACCTTC.

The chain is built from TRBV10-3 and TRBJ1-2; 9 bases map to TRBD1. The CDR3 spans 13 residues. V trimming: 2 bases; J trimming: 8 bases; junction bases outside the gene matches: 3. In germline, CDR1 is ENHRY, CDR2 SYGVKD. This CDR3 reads CAISEGTGKGYTF. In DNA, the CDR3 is TGTGCCATCAGTGAGGGGACAGGGAAAGGCTACACCTTC.

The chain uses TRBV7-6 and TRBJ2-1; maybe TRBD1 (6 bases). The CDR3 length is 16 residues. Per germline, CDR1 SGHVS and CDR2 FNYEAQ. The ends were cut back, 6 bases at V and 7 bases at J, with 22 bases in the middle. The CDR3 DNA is TGTGCCAGCAGTCAATCCCAGGGGACCTATTTGAATGAGCAGTTCTTC. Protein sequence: CASSQSQGTYLNEQFF.

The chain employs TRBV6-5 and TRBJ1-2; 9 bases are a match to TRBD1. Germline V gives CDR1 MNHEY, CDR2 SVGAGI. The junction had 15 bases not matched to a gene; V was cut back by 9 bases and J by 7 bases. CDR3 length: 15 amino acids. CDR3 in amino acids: CASRGSGTGMGGYTF. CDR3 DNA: TGTGCCAGTCGTGGTTCCGGGACAGGGATGGGTGGCTACACCTTC.

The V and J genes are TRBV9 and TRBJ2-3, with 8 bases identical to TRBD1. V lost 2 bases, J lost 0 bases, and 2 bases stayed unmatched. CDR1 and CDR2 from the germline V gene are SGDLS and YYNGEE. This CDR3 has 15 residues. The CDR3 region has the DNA TGTGCCAGCAGCGTTGGACAGGGCAGCACAGATACGCAGTATTTT. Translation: CASSVGQGSTDTQYF.

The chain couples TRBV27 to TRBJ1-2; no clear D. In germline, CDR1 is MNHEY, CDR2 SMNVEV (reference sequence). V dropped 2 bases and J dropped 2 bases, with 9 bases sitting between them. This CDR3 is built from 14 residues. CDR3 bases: TGTGCCAGCAGTTTAGGTGGGGAGAACTATGGCTACACCTTC. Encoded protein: CASSLGGENYGYTF.

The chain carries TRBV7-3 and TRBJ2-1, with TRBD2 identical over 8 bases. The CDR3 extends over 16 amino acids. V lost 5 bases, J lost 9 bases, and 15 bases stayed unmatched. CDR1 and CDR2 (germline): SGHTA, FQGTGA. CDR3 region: CASSPNGGTSVSEQFF. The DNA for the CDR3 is TGTGCCAGCAGCCCCAACGGGGGGACTAGTGTAAGTGAGCAGTTCTTC.

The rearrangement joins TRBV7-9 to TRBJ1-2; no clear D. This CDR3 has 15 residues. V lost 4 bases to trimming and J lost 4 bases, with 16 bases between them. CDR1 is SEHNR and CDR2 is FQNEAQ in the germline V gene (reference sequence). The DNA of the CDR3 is TGTGCCAGCAGCTCCACCGAGGGCCACTTCTATGGCTACACCTTC. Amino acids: CASSSTEGHFYGYTF.

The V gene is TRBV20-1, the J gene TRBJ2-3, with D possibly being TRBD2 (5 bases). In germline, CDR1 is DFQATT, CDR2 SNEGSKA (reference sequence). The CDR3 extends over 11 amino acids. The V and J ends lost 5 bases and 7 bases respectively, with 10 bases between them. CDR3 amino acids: CSAGSVNTQYF. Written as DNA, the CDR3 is TGCAGTGCTGGGAGTGTGAATACGCAGTATTTT.

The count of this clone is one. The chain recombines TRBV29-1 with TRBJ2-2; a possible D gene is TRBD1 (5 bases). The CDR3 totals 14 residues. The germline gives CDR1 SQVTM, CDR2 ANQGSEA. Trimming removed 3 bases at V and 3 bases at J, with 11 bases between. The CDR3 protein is CSVEGQVHTGELFF. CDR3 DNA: TGCAGCGTTGAGGGGCAGGTACACACCGGGGAGCTGTTTTTT.

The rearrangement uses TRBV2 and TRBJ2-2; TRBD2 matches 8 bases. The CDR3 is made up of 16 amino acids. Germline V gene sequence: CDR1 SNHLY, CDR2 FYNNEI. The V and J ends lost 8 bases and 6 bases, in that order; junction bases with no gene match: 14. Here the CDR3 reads CASGGEVAGPAGELFF. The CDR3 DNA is TGTGCCAGCGGGGGCGAGGTAGCGGGACCCGCCGGGGAGCTGTTTTTT.

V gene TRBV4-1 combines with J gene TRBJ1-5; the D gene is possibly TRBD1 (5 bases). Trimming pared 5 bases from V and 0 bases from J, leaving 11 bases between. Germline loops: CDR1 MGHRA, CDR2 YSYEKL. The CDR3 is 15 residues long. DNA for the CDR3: TGCGCCAGCAGCTCAGGGAAATATAGCAATCAGCCCCAGCATTTT. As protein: CASSSGKYSNQPQHF.

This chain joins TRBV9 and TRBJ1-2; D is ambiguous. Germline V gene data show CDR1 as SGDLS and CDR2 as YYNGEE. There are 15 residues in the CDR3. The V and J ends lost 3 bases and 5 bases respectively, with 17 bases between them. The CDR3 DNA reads TGTGCCAGCAGCGCCGACCCCGAGGGTCGGTATGGCTACACCTTC. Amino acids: CASSADPEGRYGYTF.

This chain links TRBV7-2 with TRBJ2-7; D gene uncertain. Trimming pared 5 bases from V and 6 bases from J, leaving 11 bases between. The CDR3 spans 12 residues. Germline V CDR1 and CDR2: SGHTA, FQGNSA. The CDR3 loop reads CASSPPLGEQYF. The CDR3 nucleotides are TGTGCCAGCAGCCCCCCACTTGGCGAGCAGTACTTC. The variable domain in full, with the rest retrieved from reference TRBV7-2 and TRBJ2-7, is GAGVSQSPSNKVTEKGKDVELRCDPISGHTALYWYRQSLGQGLEFLIYFQGNSAPDKSGLPSDRFSAERTGGSVSTLTIQRTQQEDSAVYLCASSPPLGEQYFGPGTRLTVT.

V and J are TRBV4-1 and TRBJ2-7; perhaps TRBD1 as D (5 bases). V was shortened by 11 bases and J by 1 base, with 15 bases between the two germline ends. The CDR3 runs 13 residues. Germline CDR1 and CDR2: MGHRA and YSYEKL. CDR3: CARDSFYSYEQYF. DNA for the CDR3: TGCGCCCGAGACAGCTTTTATTCCTACGAGCAGTACTTC.

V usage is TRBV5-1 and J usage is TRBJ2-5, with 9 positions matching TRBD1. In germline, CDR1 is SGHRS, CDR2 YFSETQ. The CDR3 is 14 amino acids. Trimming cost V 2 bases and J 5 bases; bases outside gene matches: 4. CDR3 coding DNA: TGCGCCAGCAGCTTTACAGGGGGCGAGGAGACCCAGTACTTC. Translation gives CASSFTGGEETQYF. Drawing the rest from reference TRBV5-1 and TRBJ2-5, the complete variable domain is KAGVTQTPRYLIKTRGQQVTLSCSPISGHRSVSWYQQTPGQGLQFLFEYFSETQRNKGNFPGRFSGRQFSNSRSEMNVSTLELGDSALYLCASSFTGGEETQYFGPGTRLLVL.

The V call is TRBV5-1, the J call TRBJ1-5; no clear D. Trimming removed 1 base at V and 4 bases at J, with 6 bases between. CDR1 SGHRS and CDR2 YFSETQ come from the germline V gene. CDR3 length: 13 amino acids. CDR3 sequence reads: CASSLTTNQPQHF. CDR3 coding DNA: TGCGCCAGCAGCTTGACAACAAATCAGCCCCAGCATTTT. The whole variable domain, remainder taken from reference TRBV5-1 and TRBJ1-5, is KAGVTQTPRYLIKTRGQQVTLSCSPISGHRSVSWYQQTPGQGLQFLFEYFSETQRNKGNFPGRFSGRQFSNSRSEMNVSTLELGDSALYLCASSLTTNQPQHFGDGTRLSIL.

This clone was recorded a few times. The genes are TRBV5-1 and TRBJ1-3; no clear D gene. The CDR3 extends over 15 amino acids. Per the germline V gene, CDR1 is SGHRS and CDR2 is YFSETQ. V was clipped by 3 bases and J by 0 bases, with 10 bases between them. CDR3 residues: CASSSSGSSGNTIYF. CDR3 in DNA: TGCGCCAGCAGCTCCTCGGGGAGCTCTGGAAACACCATATATTTT.

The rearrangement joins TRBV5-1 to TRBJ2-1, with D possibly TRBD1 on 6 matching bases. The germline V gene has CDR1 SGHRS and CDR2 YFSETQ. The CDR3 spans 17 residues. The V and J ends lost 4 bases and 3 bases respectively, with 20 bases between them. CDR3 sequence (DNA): TGCGCCAGCAGCGAAGCCTTTCAGGGGAAGGGCTACAATGAGCAGTTCTTC. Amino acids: CASSEAFQGKGYNEQFF.

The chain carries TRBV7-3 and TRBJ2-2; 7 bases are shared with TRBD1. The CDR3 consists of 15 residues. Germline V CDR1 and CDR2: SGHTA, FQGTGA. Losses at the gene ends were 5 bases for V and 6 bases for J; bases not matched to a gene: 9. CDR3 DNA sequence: TGTGCCAGCAGCGACGACAGGGCGCAGGCCGGGGAGCTGTTTTTT. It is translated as CASSDDRAQAGELFF.

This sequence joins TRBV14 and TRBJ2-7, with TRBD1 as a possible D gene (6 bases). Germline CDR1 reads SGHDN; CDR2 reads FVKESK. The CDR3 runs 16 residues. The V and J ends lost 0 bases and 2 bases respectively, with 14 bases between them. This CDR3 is CASSQEEAGATYEQYF. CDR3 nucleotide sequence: TGTGCCAGCAGCCAAGAGGAGGCAGGGGCTACCTACGAGCAGTACTTC.

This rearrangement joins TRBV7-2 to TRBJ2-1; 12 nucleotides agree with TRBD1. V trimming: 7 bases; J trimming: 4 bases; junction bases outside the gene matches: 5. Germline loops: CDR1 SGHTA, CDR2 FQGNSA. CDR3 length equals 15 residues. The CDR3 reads CASTLGQGAYNEQFF. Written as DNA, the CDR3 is TGTGCCAGCACCTTGGGACAGGGGGCGTACAATGAGCAGTTCTTC.

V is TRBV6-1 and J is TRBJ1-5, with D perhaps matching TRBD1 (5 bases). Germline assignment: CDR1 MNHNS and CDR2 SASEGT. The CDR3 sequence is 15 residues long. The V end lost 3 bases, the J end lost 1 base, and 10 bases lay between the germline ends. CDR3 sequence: CASSEYGASNQPQHF. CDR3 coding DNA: TGTGCCAGCAGTGAGTATGGGGCGAGCAATCAGCCCCAGCATTTT.

The CDR3 bases are TGTGCCAGCAGTGAACGATGGACTAGCGACGGGTTCTTC. Amino acid sequence: CASSERWTSDGFF. This rearrangement joins TRBV2 to TRBJ2-1; 9 bases map to TRBD2. Germline V gives CDR1 SNHLY, CDR2 FYNNEI. The V gene end was trimmed by 2 bases and the J gene end by 15 bases; junction bases not matched to a gene: 8. CDR3 size: 13 residues.

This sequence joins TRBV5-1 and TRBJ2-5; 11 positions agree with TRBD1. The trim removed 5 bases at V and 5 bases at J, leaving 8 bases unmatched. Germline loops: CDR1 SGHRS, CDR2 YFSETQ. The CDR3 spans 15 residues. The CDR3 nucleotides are TGCGCCAGCAGGATCTCCGGGACAGGGGGGGAGACCCAGTACTTC. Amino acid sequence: CASRISGTGGETQYF.

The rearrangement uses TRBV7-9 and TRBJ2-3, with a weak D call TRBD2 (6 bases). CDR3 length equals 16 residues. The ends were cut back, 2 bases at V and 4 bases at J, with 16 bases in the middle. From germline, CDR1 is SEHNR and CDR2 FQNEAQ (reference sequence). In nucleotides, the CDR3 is TGTGCCAGCAGCTTATTCGGGGCGGGATCAGCAGATACGCAGTATTTT. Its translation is CASSLFGAGSADTQYF.